This TCR beta chain was recorded in a study of metastatic and nonmetastatic thyroid tumors. Looking at the study overall: Malignant thyroid and benign thyroid patients provided blood and tumor or nodule tissue whose repertoires were compared. Points from the study as a whole: It was reportedly found that TCR beta diversity was significantly higher in malignant thyroid tumors than in benign nodules, a difference seen in both blood and tumor samples.

In its sample, this clone is large (0.1 to 1%). Its antigen remains unknown. The length of the CDR3 is 14 residues. Trimming removed 3 bases at V and 7 bases at J, with 13 bases between. CDR1 MNHEY and CDR2 SMNVEV come from the germline V gene (reference sequence). As processed by the authors: A classifier of distant metastasis in papillary thyroid cancer was built from CDR3 differences (across clinicopathological groups). MiXCR reprocessed the PCR reads for TCRdb. For this entry, the V and J calls and clone size follow TCRdb and not the study's own pipeline. The table lists thousands of clones, 32% of them singletons. Nobody among the patients had been given any treatment before thyroid surgery.

The source of this sequence is a female donor with papillary thyroid cancer or a benign thyroid nodule (not recorded which). Some clones in this sample may be carry-over from other donors' samples. The chain links TRBV27 to TRBJ2-1; no definite D call. Sample: adjacent normal tissue. The CDR3 loop is CASSFVGFSNEQFF. The CDR3 region has the DNA TGTGCCAGCAGTTTTGTCGGGTTTTCTAATGAGCAGTTCTTC.